The T cell receptor (beta chain) described here comes from a study of control samples from healthy donors and cancer patients. Assay used: immunoSEQ multiplex PCR; TCRdb lists only in-frame clones, some missing. The sample holds about 100,000 clones, approximately 90% seen once. V was clipped by 4 bases and J by 9 bases, with 10 bases between them. CDR1 is LGHDT and CDR2 is YNNKEL in the germline V gene (reference sequence). The CDR3 spans 13 residues. The sequenced sample consisted of blood. The receptor was isolated from a man aged 30-40 years in good health. The chain uses TRBV3-1 (or the pseudogene TRBV3-2) and TRBJ1-6; D remains unclear. CDR3 DNA sequence: TGTGCCAGCAGCCGCGATCGTAGTTCACCCCTCCACTTT. Protein sequence: CASSRDRSSPLHF.